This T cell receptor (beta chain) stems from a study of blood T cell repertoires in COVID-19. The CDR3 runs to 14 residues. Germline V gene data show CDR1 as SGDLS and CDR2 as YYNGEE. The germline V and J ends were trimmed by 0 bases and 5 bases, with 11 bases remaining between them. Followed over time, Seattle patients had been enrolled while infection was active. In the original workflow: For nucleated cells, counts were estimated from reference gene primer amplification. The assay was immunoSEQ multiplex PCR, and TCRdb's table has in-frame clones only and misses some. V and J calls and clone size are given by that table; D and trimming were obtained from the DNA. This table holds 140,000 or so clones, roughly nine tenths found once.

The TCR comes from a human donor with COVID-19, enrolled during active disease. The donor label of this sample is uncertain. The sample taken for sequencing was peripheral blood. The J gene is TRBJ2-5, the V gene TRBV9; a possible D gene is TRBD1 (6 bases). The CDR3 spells CASSVGQAGETQYF. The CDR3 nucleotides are TGTGCCAGCAGCGTAGGACAGGCTGGGGAGACCCAGTACTTC. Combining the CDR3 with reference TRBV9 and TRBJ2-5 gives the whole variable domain DSGVTQTPKHLITATGQRVTLRCSPRSGDLSVYWYQQSLDQGLQFLIQYYNGEERAKGNILERFSAQQFPDLHSELNLSSLELGDSALYFCASSVGQAGETQYFGPGTRLLVL.